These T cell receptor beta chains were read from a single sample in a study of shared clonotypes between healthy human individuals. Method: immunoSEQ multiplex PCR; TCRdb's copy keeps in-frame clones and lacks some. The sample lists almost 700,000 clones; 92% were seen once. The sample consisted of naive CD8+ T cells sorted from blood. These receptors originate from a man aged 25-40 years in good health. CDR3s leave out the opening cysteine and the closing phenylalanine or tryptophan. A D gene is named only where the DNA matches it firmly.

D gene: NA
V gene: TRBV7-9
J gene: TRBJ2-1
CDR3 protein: ASSSQTVTGNYNEQF

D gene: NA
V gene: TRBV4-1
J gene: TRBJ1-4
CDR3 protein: ASSQVGAEKLF

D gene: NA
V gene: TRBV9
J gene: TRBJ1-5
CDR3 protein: ASSVWVGGPINQPQH

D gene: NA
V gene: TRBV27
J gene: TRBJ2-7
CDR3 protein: ASSPRGGSSREQY

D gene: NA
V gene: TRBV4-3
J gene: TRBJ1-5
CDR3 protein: ASSQDLRGVTNQPQH

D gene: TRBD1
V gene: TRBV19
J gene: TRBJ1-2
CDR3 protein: ASSTQRHGTGAAGYT

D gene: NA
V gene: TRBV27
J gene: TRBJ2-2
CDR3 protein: ASSLIESVNTGELF

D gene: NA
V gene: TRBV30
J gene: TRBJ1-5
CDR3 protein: AWSDGAGSQPQH

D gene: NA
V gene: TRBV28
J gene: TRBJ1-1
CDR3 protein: ASSLSLRVTEAF

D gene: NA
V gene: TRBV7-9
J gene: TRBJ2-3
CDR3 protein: ASSLRLSSTDTQY

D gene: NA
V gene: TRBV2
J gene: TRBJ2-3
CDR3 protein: ASSWDLSGRDTDTQY

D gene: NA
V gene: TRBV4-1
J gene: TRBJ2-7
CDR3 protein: ASSQGPAGYEQY

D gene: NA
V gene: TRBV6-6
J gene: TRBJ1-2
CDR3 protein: ASTDRSYGYT

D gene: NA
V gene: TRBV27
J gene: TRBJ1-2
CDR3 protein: ASSTRQELSYGYT

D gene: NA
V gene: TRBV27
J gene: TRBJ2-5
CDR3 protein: ASSMAGYTTRETQY

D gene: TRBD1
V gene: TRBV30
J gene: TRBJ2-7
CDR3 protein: AWSAGQGGHEQY

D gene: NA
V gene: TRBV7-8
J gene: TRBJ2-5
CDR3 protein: ASSLDSSWETQY

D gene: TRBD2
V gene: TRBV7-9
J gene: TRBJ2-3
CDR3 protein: ASSLPRGTSGGTDTQY

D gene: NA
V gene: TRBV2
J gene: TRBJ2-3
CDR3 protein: ASSEGSTDTQY

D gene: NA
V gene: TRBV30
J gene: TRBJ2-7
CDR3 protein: AWREAGGRYEQY

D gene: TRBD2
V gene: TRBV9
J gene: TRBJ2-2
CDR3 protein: ASKRGRAGELF

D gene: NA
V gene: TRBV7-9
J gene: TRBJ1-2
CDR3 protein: ASSLHGSGGGYT

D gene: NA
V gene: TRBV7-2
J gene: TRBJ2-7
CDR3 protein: ASSQPPGPEQY

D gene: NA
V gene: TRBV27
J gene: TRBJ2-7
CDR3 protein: ASIKWSDRYYEQY

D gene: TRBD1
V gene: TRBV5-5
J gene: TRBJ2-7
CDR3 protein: ASSPPRTGGDEQY

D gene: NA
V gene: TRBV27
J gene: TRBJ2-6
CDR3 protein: ASSLIGSSGANVLT

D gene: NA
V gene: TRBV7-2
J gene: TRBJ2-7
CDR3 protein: ASSTRGAALADSYEQY

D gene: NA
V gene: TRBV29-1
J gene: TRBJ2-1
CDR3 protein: SVVITGIQF

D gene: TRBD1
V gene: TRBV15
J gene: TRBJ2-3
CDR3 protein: ATSREPGQPDTQY

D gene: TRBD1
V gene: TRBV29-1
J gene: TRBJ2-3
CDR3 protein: SVEDRLGTASTDTQY

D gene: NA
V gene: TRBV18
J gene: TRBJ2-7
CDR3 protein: ASSPGATGSSYEQY

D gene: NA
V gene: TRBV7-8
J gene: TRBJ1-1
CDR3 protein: ASSPQGSTEAF